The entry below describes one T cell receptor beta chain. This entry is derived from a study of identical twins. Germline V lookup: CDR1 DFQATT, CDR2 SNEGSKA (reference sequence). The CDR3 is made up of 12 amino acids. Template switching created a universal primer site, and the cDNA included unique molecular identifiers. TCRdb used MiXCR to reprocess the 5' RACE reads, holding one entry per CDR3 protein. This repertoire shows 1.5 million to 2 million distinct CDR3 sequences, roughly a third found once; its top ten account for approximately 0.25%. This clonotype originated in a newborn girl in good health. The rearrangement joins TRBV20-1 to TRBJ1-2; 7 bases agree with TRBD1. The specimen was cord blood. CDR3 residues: CSPPGTESGYTF. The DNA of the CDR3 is TGCAGCCCTCCCGGGACAGAGAGTGGCTACACCTTC.